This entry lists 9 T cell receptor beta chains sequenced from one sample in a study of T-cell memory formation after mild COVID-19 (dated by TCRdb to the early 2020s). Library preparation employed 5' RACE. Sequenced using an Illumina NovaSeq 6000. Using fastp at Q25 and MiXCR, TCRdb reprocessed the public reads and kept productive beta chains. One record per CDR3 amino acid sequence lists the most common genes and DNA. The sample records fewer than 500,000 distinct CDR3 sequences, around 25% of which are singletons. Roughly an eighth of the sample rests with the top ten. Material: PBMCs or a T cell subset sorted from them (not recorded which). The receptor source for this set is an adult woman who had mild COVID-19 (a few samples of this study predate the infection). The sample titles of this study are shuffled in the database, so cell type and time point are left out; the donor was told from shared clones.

The CDR3 DNA is TGTGCCAGCAGCGTAGAGGCGGCTAACACTGAAGCTTTCTTT. Its translation is CASSVEAANTEAFF. The rearrangement uses TRBV9 and TRBJ1-1; D uncertain. Germline-derived CDR1 and CDR2 are SGDLS and YYNGEE. The V end lost 0 bases, the J end lost 2 bases, and 8 bases lay between the germline ends. CDR3 length: 14 residues.

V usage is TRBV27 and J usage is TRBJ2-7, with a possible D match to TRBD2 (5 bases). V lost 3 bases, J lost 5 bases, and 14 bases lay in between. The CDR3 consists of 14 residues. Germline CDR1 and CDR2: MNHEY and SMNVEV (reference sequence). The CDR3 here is CASSLGVASDEQYF. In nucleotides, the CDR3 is TGTGCCAGCAGTTTGGGAGTAGCATCAGACGAGCAGTACTTC.

This chain's CDR3 is CASSPRQGALRASEGHEQFF. The CDR3 bases are TGTGCCAGCAGCCCTAGACAGGGGGCGCTAAGAGCCTCAGAAGGGCATGAGCAGTTCTTC. The genes are TRBV7-2 and TRBJ2-1, with 10 bases aligning to TRBD1. Looked up from germline, CDR1 is SGHTA and CDR2 is FQGNSA. The CDR3 contains 20 residues. V shed 5 bases, J shed 8 bases, and the junction held 24 bases outside the gene matches.

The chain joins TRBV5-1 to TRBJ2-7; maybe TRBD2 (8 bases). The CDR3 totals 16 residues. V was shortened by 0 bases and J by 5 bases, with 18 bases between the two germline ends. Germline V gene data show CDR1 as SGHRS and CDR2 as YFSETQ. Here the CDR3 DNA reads TGCGCCAGCAGCTTGGCCGGGAGGGGGCGCCTCCACGAGCAGTACTTC. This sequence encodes CASSLAGRGRLHEQYF.

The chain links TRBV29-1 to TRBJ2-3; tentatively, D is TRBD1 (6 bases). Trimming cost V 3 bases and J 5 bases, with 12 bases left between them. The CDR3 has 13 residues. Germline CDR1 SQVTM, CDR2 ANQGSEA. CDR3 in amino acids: CSVDPGQGDTQYF. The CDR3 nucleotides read TGCAGCGTTGACCCGGGACAAGGAGATACGCAGTATTTT.

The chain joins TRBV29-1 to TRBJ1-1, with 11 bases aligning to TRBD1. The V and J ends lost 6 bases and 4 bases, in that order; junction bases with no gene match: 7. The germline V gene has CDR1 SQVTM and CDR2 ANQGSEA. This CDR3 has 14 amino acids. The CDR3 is CSVQPGTGGTEAFF. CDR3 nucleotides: TGCAGCGTACAACCTGGGACAGGGGGCACTGAAGCTTTCTTT.

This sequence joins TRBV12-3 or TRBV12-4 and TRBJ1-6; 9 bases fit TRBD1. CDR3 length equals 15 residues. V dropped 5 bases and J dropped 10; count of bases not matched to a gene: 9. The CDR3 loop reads CASSPDRGIRSPLHF. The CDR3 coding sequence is TGTGCCAGCAGTCCCGACAGGGGGATAAGGTCACCCCTCCACTTT.

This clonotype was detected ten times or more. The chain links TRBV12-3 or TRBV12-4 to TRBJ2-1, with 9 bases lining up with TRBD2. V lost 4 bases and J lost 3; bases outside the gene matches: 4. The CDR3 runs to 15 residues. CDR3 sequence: CASSWLAGLYNEQFF. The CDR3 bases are TGTGCCAGCAGTTGGCTAGCGGGACTCTACAATGAGCAGTTCTTC.

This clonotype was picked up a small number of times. In DNA form, the CDR3 reads TGTGCCTGGAGCCTAGGATATACTGAAGCTTTCTTT. Translation: CAWSLGYTEAFF. The J gene is TRBJ1-1, the V gene TRBV30; D uncertain. Between the trimmed V and J ends, which lost 3 bases and 5 bases, there was a span of 10 bases. Looked up from germline, CDR1 is GTSNPN and CDR2 is SVGIG (reference sequence). The CDR3 extends over 12 amino acids.